A few counts support the clone carrying this T cell receptor beta chain. Its specificity is unknown. In TCRdb, the reads were re-called with MiXCR into one record per CDR3 protein. This table holds 60,000 to 75,000 distinct CDR3 sequences, less than 25% found once. The data belong to a study of type 1 regulatory T cells. Study context: An in vitro protocol generated T-allo10, a Tr1-enriched, alloantigen-specific CD4 T cell product.

Study-wide results and caveats: Compared with non-type 1 regulatory T cells, type 1 regulatory T cells showed a more restricted TCR repertoire.

Germline assignment: CDR1 KGHDR and CDR2 SFDVKD. The CDR3 is 17 residues long. J was trimmed by 0 bases and V by 3 bases; bases with no gene match: 4. The TCR was taken from a human donor in good health. The chain combines TRBV24-1 with TRBJ2-3, with TRBD2 matching over 11 bases. The sequenced sample was cultured type 1 regulatory T (Tr1) cells, either the whole culture or a sorted fraction (not recorded which). The CDR3 region has the DNA TGTGCCACCAGTGATCTTCGGACTAGCGGGAGCACAGATACGCAGTATTTT. It yields the protein CATSDLRTSGSTDTQYF.